These T cell receptor beta chains were read from a single sample in a study of T cells in Graves' hyperthyroidism and ophthalmopathy. MiXCR, run by TCRdb on the multiplex PCR reads, gives a single entry per CDR3 protein. The sample includes some 600,000 distinct CDR3 sequences, approximately 15% of them seen just once. Sequenced sample: blood. The receptors derive from a woman between 25 and 40 years old with Graves' hyperthyroidism that later progressed to Graves' ophthalmopathy. Both conserved end residues are part of each CDR3. Fields, in order: J gene, V gene, CDR3 protein.

TRBJ1-2	TRBV15	CATSPTGMGGYAF
TRBJ2-3	TRBV5-6	CASSSLTSGSRTGGDTQYF
TRBJ2-1	TRBV6-1	CASSPGTEYNEQFF
TRBJ2-1	TRBV7-6	CASSIRDLGRNEQFF
TRBJ1-2	TRBV6-1	CASRHDRGKGDGYTF
TRBJ2-5	TRBV30	CAWSVRKGLRDLQYF
TRBJ1-5	TRBV6-1	CASTTDNSNQPQHF
TRBJ2-5	TRBV19	CASSRLAGEETQYF
TRBJ2-4	TRBV7-2	CASSWTSGSGEDIQYF
TRBJ1-2	TRBV28	CASSSSGGPNYGYTF
TRBJ2-3	TRBV28	CASSMGGPVNTQYF
TRBJ2-3	TRBV9	CASSVSTGTAGFGGTDTQYF
TRBJ1-2	TRBV7-9	CASSLGEVLYGYTF
TRBJ1-1	TRBV2	CASSGMEAFF
TRBJ2-7	TRBV20-1	CSARDQDSTYEQYF
TRBJ2-1	TRBV29-1	CSVYGSEQFF
TRBJ1-1	TRBV27	CASRGGLMNTEAFF
TRBJ2-1	TRBV9	CASSVGLAGGYRNEQFF
TRBJ1-2	TRBV20-1	CSASLTGGAYGYTF
TRBJ1-1	TRBV5-1	CASSTQTGGEAFF
TRBJ2-1	TRBV19	CASSAPFYNEQFF
TRBJ2-2	TRBV18	CASSSTGENTGELFF
TRBJ2-7	TRBV20-1	CSAKGLAGGGYEQYF